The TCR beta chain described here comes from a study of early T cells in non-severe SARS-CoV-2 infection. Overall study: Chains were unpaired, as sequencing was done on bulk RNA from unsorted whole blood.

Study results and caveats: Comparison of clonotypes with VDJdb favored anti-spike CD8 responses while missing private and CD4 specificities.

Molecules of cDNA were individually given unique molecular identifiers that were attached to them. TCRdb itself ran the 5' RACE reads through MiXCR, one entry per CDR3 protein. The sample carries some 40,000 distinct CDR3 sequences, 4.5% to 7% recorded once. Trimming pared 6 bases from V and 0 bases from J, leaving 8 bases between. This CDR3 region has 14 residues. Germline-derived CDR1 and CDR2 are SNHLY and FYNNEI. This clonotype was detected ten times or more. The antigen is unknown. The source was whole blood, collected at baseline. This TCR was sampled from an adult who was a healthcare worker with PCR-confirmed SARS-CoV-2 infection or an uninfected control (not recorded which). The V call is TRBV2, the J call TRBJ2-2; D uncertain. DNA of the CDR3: TGTGCCAGCAGGGAGACAACGAACACCGGGGAGCTGTTTTTT. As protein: CASRETTNTGELFF.